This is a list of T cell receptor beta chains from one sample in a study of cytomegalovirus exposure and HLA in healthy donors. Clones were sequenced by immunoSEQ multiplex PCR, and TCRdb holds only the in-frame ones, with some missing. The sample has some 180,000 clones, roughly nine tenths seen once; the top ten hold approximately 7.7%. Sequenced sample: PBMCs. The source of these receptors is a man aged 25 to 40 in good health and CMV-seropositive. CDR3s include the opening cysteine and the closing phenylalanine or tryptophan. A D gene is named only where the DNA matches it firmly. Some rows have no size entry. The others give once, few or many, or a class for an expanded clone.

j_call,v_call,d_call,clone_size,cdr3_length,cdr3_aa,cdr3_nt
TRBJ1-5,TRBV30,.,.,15,CAWSASTGGNQPQHF,TGTGCCTGGAGTGCCTCAACGGGGGGGAATCAGCCCCAGCATTTT
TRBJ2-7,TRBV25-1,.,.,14,CASSEAGYNYEQYF,TGTGCCAGCAGTGAGGCAGGGTACAACTACGAGCAGTACTTC
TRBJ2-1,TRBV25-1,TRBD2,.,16,CASSDSERGNGNEQFF,TGTGCCAGCAGTGACTCGGAGCGGGGCAACGGGAATGAGCAGTTCTTC
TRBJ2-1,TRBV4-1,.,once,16,CASSHWGAGSYNEQFF,TGCGCCAGCAGCCATTGGGGGGCAGGATCCTACAATGAGCAGTTCTTC
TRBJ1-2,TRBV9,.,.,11,CASQGGYGYTF,TGTGCCAGCCAGGGAGGCTATGGCTACACCTTC
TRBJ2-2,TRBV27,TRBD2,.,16,CASSPLGTSGTGELFF,TGTGCCAGCAGTCCCCTCGGGACTAGTGGTACCGGGGAGCTGTTTTTT
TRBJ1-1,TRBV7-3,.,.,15,CASSLMSGVNTEAFF,TGTGCCAGCAGCTTAATGTCGGGAGTGAACACTGAAGCTTTCTTT
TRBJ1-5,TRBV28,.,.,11,CASSLRQPQHF,TGTGCCAGCAGTCTAAGGCAGCCCCAGCATTTT
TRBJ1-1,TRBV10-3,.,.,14,CATTGIPRNTEAFF,TGTGCCACCACAGGGATCCCAAGGAACACTGAAGCTTTCTTT
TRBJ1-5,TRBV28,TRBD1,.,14,CASRETGKNQPQHF,TGTGCCAGCAGAGAGACAGGGAAGAATCAGCCCCAGCATTTT
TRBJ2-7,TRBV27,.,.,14,CASSLRDPSYEQYF,TGTGCCAGCAGTTTAAGGGATCCCTCCTACGAGCAGTACTTC
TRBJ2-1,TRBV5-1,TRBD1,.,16,CASSPSDRAAYNEQFF,TGCGCCAGCAGCCCTTCGGACAGGGCCGCCTACAATGAGCAGTTCTTC
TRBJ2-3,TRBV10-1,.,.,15,CASSSGTRSTDTQYF,TGCGCCAGCAGCTCCGGGACCCGCAGCACAGATACGCAGTATTTT
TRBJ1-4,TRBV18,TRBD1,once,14,CASSPQGQNEKLFF,TGTGCCAGCTCACCTCAGGGACAGAATGAAAAACTGTTTTTT
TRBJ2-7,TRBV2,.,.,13,CASSVGRNYEQYF,TGTGCCAGCAGTGTCGGCAGAAACTACGAGCAGTACTTC
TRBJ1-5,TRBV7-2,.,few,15,CASSYRPGGPQTQHF,TGTGCCAGCAGCTATCGTCCGGGCGGCCCACAGACCCAGCATTTT
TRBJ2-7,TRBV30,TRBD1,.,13,CAWGQGSPYEQYF,TGTGCCTGGGGACAGGGAAGTCCTTACGAGCAGTACTTC
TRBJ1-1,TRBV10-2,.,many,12,CASGTVNTEAFF,TGCGCCAGCGGGACGGTGAACACTGAAGCTTTCTTT
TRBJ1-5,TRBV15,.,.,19,CATSRDGARETTNNQPQHF,TGTGCCACCAGCAGAGATGGAGCACGAGAGACAACTAACAATCAGCCCCAGCATTTT
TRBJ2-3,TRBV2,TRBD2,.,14,CASSITSGTDTQYF,TGTGCCAGCAGTATCACTAGCGGGACAGATACGCAGTATTTT
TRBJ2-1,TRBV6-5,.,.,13,CASSYLGGHEQFF,TGTGCCAGCAGTTACCTGGGTGGCCATGAGCAGTTCTTC
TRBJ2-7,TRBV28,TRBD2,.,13,CATQAGTLYEQYF,TGTGCCACCCAAGCGGGGACCCTCTACGAGCAGTACTTC
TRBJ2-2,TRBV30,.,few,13,CAWSVTGVGELFF,TGTGCCTGGAGTGTTACAGGCGTCGGGGAGCTGTTTTTT
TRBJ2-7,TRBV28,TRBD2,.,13,CATAGGPMYEQYF,TGTGCCACCGCGGGAGGGCCTATGTACGAGCAGTACTTC
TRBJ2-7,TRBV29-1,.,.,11,CSVALGYEQYF,TGCAGCGTTGCACTGGGTTACGAGCAGTACTTC
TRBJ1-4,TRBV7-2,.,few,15,CASSPALATNEKLFF,TGTGCCAGCAGCCCAGCCCTTGCAACTAATGAAAAACTGTTTTTT